This paragraph reports one T cell receptor beta chain. The data derive from a study of blood T cell repertoires in COVID-19. Original analysis: The assay estimated nucleated cells by amplifying reference gene primers. Assay: immunoSEQ multiplex PCR; the TCRdb copy retains only in-frame clones and omits some. V, J and clone size were drawn from that table, and D and trimming were deduced from the DNA. The data contain roughly 250,000 clones, about 87% of them singletons. In assigning cohorts, the study relied on participant-reported clinical history. V shed 0 bases and J shed 4 bases, with 6 bases lying between them. This CDR3 region has 13 residues. Germline loops: CDR1 SGDLS, CDR2 YYNGEE.

This TCR derives from a woman aged 50 to 65 who had recovered from COVID-19. The genes are TRBV9 and TRBJ2-3; no definite D call. The material sequenced was PBMCs or T cells enriched from blood (not recorded which). The CDR3 DNA reads as TGTGCCAGCAGCGTAGTGCCGGCAGATACGCAGTATTTT. Its protein is CASSVVPADTQYF.